One and the same sample provided the 2 T cell receptor beta chains below, sequenced in a study of metastatic and nonmetastatic thyroid tumors. TCRdb re-analyzed the PCR reads using MiXCR. The sample has about 92,000 clones, about 16% seen once. Treatment of any kind had been given to no patient before thyroid surgery. Sequenced sample: blood. The receptors stem from a female donor with papillary thyroid cancer or a benign thyroid nodule (not recorded which). Some clones in this sample may be carry-over from other donors' samples.

This clone was counted at least ten times. The chain has TRBV3-1 and TRBJ2-5, with 9 bases that match TRBD1. Trimming took 4 bases from V and 4 from J; bases not matched to a gene: 1. CDR3 length: 13 residues. Germline loops: CDR1 LGHDT, CDR2 YNNKEL (reference sequence). The CDR3 DNA sequence: TGTGCCAGCAGCCGGACAGGGGTAGAGACCCAGTACTTC. Translating gives CASSRTGVETQYF.

This clone came up many times. The rearrangement joins TRBV9 to TRBJ1-5; D is uncertain. This CDR3 is built from 14 residues. Germline CDR1 reads SGDLS; CDR2 reads YYNGEE. Between the trimmed V and J ends, which lost 0 bases and 6 bases, there was a span of 10 bases. The CDR3 DNA reads as TGTGCCAGCAGCGTAGAGGCCGGGATTCAGCCCCAGCATTTT. It specifies CASSVEAGIQPQHF.